What follows describes a single TCR beta chain. Its antigen is not yet known. No base quality values were provided; no much bigger clone lies one nucleotide off. The sequencer was an Illumina NovaSeq 6000. TCR cDNA was synthesized by 5'RACE template switching, which introduced a universal primer site and unique molecular identifiers. Priming of cDNA synthesis was performed from both the TCR alpha and TCR beta constant segments. Library amplification used two PCR steps, and the second PCR step added sample barcodes and sequencing adapters. Libraries were sequenced on Illumina HiSeq 2500 (2x100 bp) or NovaSeq (2x150 bp). As for the authors' bioinformatics: MIGEC was used to demultiplex reads and collapse the reads into UMI consensus sequences, and MiXCR was used for V(D)J alignment. Vaccine-responding clonotypes were defined with edgeR using replicate PBMC samples, requiring FDR below 0.01 and a log2 fold change above 5 up to day 15. Bulk clonotypes were assigned CD4 or CD8 identity according to which sequenced CD4 or CD8 repertoire held them at higher abundance. TCRdb trimmed the raw reads at Q25, called clones with MiXCR and kept productive beta chains. Rows are unified per CDR3 protein, each entry keeping the most common DNA and genes. These V and J calls rely on TCRdb rather than the paper's analysis. This sample is represented by more than 300,000 distinct CDR3 sequences; approximately 12% of them were singletons. In total, the top ten clones hold about 3% of the sample.

The sample originates from a study of T cells after yellow fever vaccination (dated by TCRdb to about 2019). About the study as a whole: The SMART-Seq v4 Ultra Low Input RNA kit was used to prepare libraries from fractions with low cell numbers. To track T-cell clones before and after primary and booster YFV17D yellow fever vaccination, bulk TCR alpha and beta repertoires were sequenced longitudinally. The cohort comprised two healthy male donors, one aged 18 to 30 and one aged 30 to 39 years. Bulk PBMC replicates and cell subsets were isolated from blood drawn at multiple timepoints before and after both primary and secondary immunization. Findings and caveats that apply to the study as a whole: After the booster, most clones that had expanded after primary vaccination were detected again (approximately 96% of CD4 and over 75% of CD8), suggesting broad maintenance of memory. Because only a couple of donors were included in the study, the extent to which the findings can be generalized is limited. FACS-sorted repertoires could contain abundant contaminating clonotypes from the bulk population, so computational filtering was required. The secondary T-cell response was weaker than the primary response but faster, peaking on day 5 instead of day 15. A small fraction of clonotypes appeared in both the CD4 and CD8 compartments, likely as a result of convergent recombination.

The label giving this sample's treatment or condition can be read as: live attenuated yellow fever vaccine strain. PBMCs were isolated from peripheral blood using a standard Ficoll-Paque protocol. Dynabeads CD4 and CD8 positive selection kits were used to isolate the CD4 and CD8 T-cell fractions. RNA was extracted with TriZol from bulk PBMCs, CD4 and CD8 fractions, and dextramer-positive and dextramer-negative fractions. Sequences were derived from CD4+ T cells sorted from PBMCs, sampled 45 days after the yellow fever booster vaccination. The TCR sequence derives from a man younger than 35 who received the YFV17D yellow fever vaccine.

CDR3 protein: CASSQPGQQETQYF. The nucleotide sequence reads as follows: TGCGCCAGCAGCCAACCGGGACAGCAAGAGACCCAGTACTTC. Rearrangement joined TRBV4-3 to TRBJ2-5, and TRBD1 matches 7 of the central bases. From the cysteine up to the phenylalanine, the CDR3 has a length of 14 residues. Left in the record is the CDR3 DNA by itself, 42 bases read in frame from the first base. Trimmed from V: 2 bases; trimmed from J: 2 bases; junction bases lacking a gene match: 2. Per the germline V gene, LGHNA is the CDR1 and YSLEER is the CDR2.